What follows describes a single T cell receptor beta chain. The target of this receptor is not known. No per-base quality is available; no much larger clone lies one base away. The data originate from a study of shared clonotypes between healthy human individuals (TCRdb year 2020). Regarding the study in general: The cohort comprised two women and a few men aged 18 to 49 years. For each donor, CD4 naive and CD4 memory were each given three plates, CD8 naive was given two plates, and CD8 memory was given one plate. Different laboratories and diverse techniques were used to prepare libraries and sequence TCR repertoires, to increase sequencing depth and limit assay-specific biases. The study deeply sequenced blood TCR repertoires of about five healthy adults to estimate repertoire size and the extent of clonotype sharing between individuals. Per donor, leukapheresis produced somewhere between about 0.8 and 9 billion PBMCs. Here is what the overall study found, with its caveats: Roughly 5.2% of naive CD4, around 3.5% of naive CD8, around 2.3% of memory CD4, and more than 0.35% of memory CD8 clonotypes were shared across a few donors. Pairwise subsampling led to the expectation that sequencing depth would affect the degree of clonotype sharing among donors. Rarefaction of sorted-subset datasets indicated incomplete sequencing despite the large sequencing depth. Clonotypes shared by all four sorted-subset donors showed higher generation probabilities than non-shared clonotypes. Naive subsets generally had larger estimated clonotype richness than memory subsets. Sampling was restricted to blood, and TCR repertoires in tissue are likely to differ from TCR repertoires in blood. The small number of donors limited the genetic and exposure-history diversity represented.

Trimming accounts for 4 bases at V and 9 bases at J, while the number of junction bases matched to no gene is 9. The germline V gene sets CDR1 to SGHDT and CDR2 to YYEEEE. Counted from cysteine to phenylalanine, this CDR3 has 14 amino acids. This entry keeps only the CDR3 DNA: 42 bases, framed from base 1. Using the deep immunoSEQ assay, multiplex PCR amplified TCR CDR3 regions from genomic DNA. Genomic DNA extracted from each cell subset was distributed evenly over all wells of several immunoSEQ 96-well plates, and each plate served as one replicate. For sorted subsets, each replicate PCR was loaded with about 0.2 ug genomic DNA, equivalent to approximately 33,000 T cell genomes. Purified libraries were quantified with a Qubit 3.0 fluorometer, sized on a Bioanalyzer 2100, and re-quantified with the KAPA Library Quantification kit. Each immunoSEQ 96-well plate was sequenced on its own single-read 150-cycle Illumina NextSeq 550 flow cell. The study's own analysis went as follows. Because the immunoSEQ output included only junctional sequences and no quality scores, the filtering could not be the same as the filtering used for full-length reads. Sequences were annotated with PyIR, a Python wrapper for IgBLAST v1.9, using IMGT germline references to assign V/J genes and CDR3. Reads with weak V/J assignments (E-value above 1e-6), missing CDR3, stop codons, out-of-frame junctions, or ambiguous translated residues were removed. V3J clonotypes were defined as sequences sharing an identical inferred V gene, J gene, and CDR3 amino acid sequence. Percentage overlap between repertoires was computed as shared unique clonotypes divided by the size of the smaller repertoire. RTK rarefaction, the Chao1 estimator, and Recon v2.1 estimates of unobserved clonotypes were used to assess repertoire richness. Generation probabilities for all TCRbeta clonotypes obtained by the gDNA method from a handful of donors were computed using OLGA. As stored in TCRdb, this immuneACCESS dataset retains in-frame rearrangements with V and J assigned. A fraction of the clones does not appear; measured against another copy, unresolved V genes explain less than half of the discrepancy, and the remainder lacks a known reason. V and J calls and clone size are those listed in that table; D and trimming were worked out from the DNA. The sample data list about 2.1 million clones, and about 92% of these were observed just once. The biggest ten clones account for 1.5% to 2% of the sample.

For the CD8 naive samples, CD45RO-negative cells were positively selected for CCR7, yielding a CD45RA+CCR7+ population from which TemRA cells were excluded. The donors were healthy, HIV-negative adults with no recently reported acute infections or vaccinations. Only Caucasian adults living in Nashville, Tennessee, USA were represented among the donors. Blood was collected by leukapheresis, and PBMCs were isolated by Ficoll-Histopaque density gradient centrifugation and then cryopreserved in liquid nitrogen vapor phase. Purity and quantity of every magnetically sorted T cell population were checked by analytical flow cytometry. From each sorted fraction, genomic DNA was isolated and quantified by UV absorbance on a Nanodrop 2000c.

The V and J segments used are TRBV5-6 and TRBJ2-1, and 8 bases in between align with TRBD2. The clonotype originates from a young man in good health. Some clones in this sample may be carry-over from other donors' samples. The sequencing sample was made of naive CD8+ T cells from PBMCs. This specimen's cell subset or site label, interpreted: CD45RA+CCR7+. The nucleotide sequence is given as TGTGCCAGCAGCCCCCCGGGACTAGGGGTTGAGCAGTTCTTC. Its protein reads: CASSPPGLGVEQFF.